The TCR beta chain described here comes from a study of blood T cell repertoires in COVID-19. The data were produced by immunoSEQ multiplex PCR, yet TCRdb's version contains in-frame clones alone and is incomplete. The sample consists of approximately 170,000 clones, roughly 87% of them appearing once. The V gene end was trimmed by 6 bases and the J gene end by 5 bases; junction bases not matched to a gene: 13. The CDR3 is made up of 17 amino acids. CDR1 is LNHDA, CDR2 SQIVND, per germline (reference sequence). Material for sequencing was peripheral blood. V usage is TRBV19 and J usage is TRBJ2-3, with 11 bases identical to TRBD2. This TCR was recovered from an older woman with COVID-19, enrolled during active disease. As DNA, the CDR3 is TGTGCCAGTAGGACGGGTCTAGCGGGAGGAGGGGGAGATACGCAGTATTTT. This gives the protein CASRTGLAGGGGDTQYF.